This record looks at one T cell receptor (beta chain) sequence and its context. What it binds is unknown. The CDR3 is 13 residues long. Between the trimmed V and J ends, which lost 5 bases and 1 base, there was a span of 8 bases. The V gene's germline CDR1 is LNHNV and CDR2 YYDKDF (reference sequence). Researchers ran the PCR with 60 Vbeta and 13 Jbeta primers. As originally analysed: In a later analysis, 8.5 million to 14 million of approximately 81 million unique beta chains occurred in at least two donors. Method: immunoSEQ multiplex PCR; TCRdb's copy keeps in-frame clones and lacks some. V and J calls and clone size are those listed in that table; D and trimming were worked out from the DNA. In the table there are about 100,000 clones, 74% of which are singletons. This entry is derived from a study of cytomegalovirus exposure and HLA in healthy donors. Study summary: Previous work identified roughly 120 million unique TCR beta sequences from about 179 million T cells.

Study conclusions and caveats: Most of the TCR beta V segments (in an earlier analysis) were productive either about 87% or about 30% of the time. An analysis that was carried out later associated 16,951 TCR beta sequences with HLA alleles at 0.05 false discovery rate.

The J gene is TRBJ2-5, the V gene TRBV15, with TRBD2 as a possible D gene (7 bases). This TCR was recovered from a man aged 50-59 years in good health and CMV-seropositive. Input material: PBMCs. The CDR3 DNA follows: TGTGCCACCAGCCGGGGGGCCCAAGAGACCCAGTACTTC. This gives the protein CATSRGAQETQYF.